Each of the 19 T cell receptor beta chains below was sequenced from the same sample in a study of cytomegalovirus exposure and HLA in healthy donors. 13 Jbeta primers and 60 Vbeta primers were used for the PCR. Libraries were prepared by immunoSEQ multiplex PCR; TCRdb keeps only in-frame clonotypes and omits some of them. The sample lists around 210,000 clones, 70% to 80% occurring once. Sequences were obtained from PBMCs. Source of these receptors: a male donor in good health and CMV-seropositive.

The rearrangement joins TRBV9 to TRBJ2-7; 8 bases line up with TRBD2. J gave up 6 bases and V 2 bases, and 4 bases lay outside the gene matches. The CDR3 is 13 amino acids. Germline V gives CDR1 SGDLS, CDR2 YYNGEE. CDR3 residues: CASSVGTRGEQYF. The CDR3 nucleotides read TGTGCCAGCAGCGTTGGGACTAGGGGCGAGCAGTACTTC.

As DNA, the CDR3 is TGTGCCAGTAGTATAGATCCTCAGACAGGGACCACTGAAGCTTTCTTT. Its protein product is CASSIDPQTGTTEAFF. The rearrangement links TRBV19 to TRBJ1-1; TRBD1 matches at 7 bases. From germline, CDR1 is LNHDA and CDR2 SQIVND (reference sequence). This CDR3 region has 16 residues. J lost 4 bases, V lost 0 bases, and 8 bases had no gene match.

As DNA, the CDR3 is TGCGCCAGCAGCCAGGAGGGACGGCGAAAAGGGAACATTCAGTACTTC. Its translation: CASSQEGRRKGNIQYF. The chain employs TRBV4-1 and TRBJ2-4; a possible D gene is TRBD2 (6 bases). The CDR3 has 16 amino acids. Trimming took off 3 bases at V and 7 bases at J, with 19 bases between the two ends. The germline V gene has CDR1 MGHRA and CDR2 YSYEKL.

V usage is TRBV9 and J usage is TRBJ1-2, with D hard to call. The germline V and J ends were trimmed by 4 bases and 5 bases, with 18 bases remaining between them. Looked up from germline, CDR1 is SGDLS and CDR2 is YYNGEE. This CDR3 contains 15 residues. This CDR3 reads CASSPWAPTGYGYTF. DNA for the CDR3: TGTGCCAGCAGCCCTTGGGCCCCCACGGGGTATGGCTACACCTTC.

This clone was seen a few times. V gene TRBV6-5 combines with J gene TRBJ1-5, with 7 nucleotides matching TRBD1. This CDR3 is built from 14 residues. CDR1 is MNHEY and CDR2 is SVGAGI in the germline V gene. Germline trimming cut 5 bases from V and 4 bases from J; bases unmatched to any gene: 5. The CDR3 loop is CASSVTGVNQPQHF. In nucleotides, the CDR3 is TGTGCCAGCAGTGTCACAGGGGTAAATCAGCCCCAGCATTTT.

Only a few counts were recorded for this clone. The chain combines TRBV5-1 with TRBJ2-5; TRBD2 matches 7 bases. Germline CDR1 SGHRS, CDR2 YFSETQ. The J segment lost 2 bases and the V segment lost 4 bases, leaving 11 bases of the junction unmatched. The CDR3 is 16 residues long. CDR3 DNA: TGCGCCAGCAGCATCACCCCCGGGGGGAGGCAAGAGACCCAGTACTTC. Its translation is CASSITPGGRQETQYF.

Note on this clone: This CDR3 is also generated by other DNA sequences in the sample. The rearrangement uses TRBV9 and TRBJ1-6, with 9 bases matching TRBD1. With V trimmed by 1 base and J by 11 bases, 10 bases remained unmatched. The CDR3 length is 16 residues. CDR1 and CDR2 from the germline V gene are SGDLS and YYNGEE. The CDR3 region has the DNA TGTGCCAGCAGCGTACAGGACAGGGGCGTGATGGCACCCCTCCACTTT. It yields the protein CASSVQDRGVMAPLHF.

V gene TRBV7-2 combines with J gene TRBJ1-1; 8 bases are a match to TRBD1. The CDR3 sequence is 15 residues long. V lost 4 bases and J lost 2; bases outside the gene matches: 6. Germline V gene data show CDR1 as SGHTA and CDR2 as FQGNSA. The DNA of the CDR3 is TGTGCCAGCAGCTCCCGGACAGGGAGAAACACTGAAGCTTTCTTT. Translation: CASSSRTGRNTEAFF.

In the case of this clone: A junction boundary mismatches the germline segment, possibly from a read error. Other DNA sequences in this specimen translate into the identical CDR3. The chain's CDR3 is CASKMTGHTEAFF. The CDR3 DNA reads TGCGCCAGCAAGATGACAGGGCACACTGAAGCTTTCTTT. The chain recombines TRBV2 with TRBJ1-1, with TRBD1 matching over 7 bases. From germline, CDR1 is SNHLY and CDR2 FYNNEI. CDR3 length: 13 residues.

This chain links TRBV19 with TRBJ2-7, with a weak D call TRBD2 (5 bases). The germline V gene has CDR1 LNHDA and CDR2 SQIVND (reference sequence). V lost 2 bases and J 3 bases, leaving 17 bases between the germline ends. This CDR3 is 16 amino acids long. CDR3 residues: CASSISAGGRSYEQYF. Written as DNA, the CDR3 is TGTGCCAGTAGTATATCTGCGGGTGGACGGAGCTACGAGCAGTACTTC.

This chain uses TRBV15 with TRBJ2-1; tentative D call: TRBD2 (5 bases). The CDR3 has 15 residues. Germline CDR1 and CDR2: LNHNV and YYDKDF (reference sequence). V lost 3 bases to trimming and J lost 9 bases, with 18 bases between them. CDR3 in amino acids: CATSRERRPEGEQFF. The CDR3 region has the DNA TGTGCCACCAGCAGGGAACGAAGGCCTGAGGGTGAGCAGTTCTTC.

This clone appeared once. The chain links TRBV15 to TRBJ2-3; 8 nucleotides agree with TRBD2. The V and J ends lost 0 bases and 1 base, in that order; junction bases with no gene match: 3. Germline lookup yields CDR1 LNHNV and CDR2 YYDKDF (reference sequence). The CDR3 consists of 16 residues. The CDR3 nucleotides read TGTGCCACCAGCAGAGAAAGCGGGGGCCGCACAGATACGCAGTATTTT. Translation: CATSRESGGRTDTQYF.

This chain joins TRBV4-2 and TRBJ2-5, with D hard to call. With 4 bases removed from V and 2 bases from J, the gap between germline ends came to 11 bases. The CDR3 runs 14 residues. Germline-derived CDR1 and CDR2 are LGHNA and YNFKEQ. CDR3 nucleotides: TGTGCCAGCAGCCTGGGCGCACTGCAAGAGACCCAGTACTTC. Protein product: CASSLGALQETQYF.

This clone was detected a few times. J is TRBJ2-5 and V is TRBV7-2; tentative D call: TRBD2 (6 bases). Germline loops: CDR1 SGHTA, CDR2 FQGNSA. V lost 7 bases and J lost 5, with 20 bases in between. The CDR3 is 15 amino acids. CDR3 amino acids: CASTISPGVAETQYF. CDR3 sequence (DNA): TGTGCCAGCACGATCTCTCCGGGAGTGGCGGAGACCCAGTACTTC. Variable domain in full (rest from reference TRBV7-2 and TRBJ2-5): GAGVSQSPSNKVTEKGKDVELRCDPISGHTALYWYRQSLGQGLEFLIYFQGNSAPDKSGLPSDRFSAERTGGSVSTLTIQRTQQEDSAVYLCASTISPGVAETQYFGPGTRLLVL.

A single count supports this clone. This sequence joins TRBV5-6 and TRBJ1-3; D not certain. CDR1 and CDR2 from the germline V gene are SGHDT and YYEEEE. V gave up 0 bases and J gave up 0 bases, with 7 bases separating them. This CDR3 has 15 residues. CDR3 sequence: CASSLGGSSGNTIYF. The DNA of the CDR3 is TGTGCCAGCAGCTTGGGCGGCAGCTCTGGAAACACCATATATTTT.

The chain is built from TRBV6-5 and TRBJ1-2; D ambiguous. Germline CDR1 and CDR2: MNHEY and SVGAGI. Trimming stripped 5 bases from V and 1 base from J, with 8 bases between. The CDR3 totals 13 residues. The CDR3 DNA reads TGTGCCAGCAGTGAGGGTTTTAACTATGGCTACACCTTC. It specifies CASSEGFNYGYTF.

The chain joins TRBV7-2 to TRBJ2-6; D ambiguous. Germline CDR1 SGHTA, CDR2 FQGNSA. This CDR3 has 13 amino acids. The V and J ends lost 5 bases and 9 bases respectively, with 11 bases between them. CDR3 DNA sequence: TGTGCCAGCAGCCAACCCAGTCTCAACGTCCTGACTTTC. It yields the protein CASSQPSLNVLTF.

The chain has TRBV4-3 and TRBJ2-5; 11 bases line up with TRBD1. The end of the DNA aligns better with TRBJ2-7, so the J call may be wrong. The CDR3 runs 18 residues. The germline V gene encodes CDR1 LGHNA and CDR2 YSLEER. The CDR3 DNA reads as TGCGCCAGCAGCCAAGAGTGGTCAACGGGACAGGGGGCCTACGAGCAGTACTTC. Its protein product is CASSQEWSTGQGAYEQYF.

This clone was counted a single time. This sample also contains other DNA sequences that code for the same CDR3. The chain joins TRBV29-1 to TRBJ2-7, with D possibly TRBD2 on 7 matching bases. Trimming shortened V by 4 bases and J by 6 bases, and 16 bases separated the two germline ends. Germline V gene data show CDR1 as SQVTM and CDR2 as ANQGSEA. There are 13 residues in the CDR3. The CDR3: CSVAPLGGGEQYF. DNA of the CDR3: TGCAGCGTTGCGCCGTTAGGGGGGGGCGAGCAGTACTTC.